The TCR beta chain described here comes from a study of T cells after yellow fever vaccination. The CDR3 sequence is 14 residues long. Trimming stripped 2 bases from V and 4 bases from J, with 9 bases between. A universal primer site and UMIs were added as TCR cDNA was made by 5'RACE template switching. Using its own MiXCR run on the 5' RACE reads, TCRdb lists one record per CDR3 protein. The table shows more than 65,000 distinct CDR3 sequences, with about 14% occurring only once. Whole-study results and caveats: The booster response re-showed most primary clones: 96% CD4, around 87% CD8.

This chain joins TRBV12-3 or TRBV12-4 and TRBJ1-5, with D possibly being TRBD1 (5 bases). This receptor was obtained from a man younger than 30 who received the YFV17D yellow fever vaccine. Sample: CD8+ T cells not binding an NS4B(214-222) dextramer, sorted from PBMCs, taken more than 20 days after the first yellow fever vaccination. The CDR3 reads CASSLSQGNQPQHF. Written as DNA, the CDR3 is TGTGCCAGCAGTTTAAGCCAGGGAAATCAGCCCCAGCATTTT.